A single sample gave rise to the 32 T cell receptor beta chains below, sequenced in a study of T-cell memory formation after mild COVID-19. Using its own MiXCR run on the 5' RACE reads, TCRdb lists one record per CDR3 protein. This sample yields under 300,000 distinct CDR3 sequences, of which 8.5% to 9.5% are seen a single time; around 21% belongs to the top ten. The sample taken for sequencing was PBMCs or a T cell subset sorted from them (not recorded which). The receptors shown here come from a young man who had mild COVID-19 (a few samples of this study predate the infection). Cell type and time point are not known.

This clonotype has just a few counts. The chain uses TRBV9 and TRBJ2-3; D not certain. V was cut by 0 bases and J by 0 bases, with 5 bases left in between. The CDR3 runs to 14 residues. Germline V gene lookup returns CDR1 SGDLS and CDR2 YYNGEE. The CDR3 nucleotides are TGTGCCAGCAGCGTAGGGCCCAGCACAGATACGCAGTATTTT. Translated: CASSVGPSTDTQYF.

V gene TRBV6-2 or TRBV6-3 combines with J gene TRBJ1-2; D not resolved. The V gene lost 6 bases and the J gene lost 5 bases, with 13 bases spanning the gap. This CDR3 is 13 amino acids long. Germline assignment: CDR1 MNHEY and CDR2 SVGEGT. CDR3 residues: CASRIRETYGYTF. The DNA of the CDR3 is TGTGCCAGCAGAATCCGGGAGACGTATGGCTACACCTTC.

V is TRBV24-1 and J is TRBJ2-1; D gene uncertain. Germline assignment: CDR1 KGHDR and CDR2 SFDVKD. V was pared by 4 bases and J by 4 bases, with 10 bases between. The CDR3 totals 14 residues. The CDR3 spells CATSESGPYNEQFF. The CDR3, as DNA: TGTGCCACCAGTGAGTCCGGGCCGTACAATGAGCAGTTCTTC.

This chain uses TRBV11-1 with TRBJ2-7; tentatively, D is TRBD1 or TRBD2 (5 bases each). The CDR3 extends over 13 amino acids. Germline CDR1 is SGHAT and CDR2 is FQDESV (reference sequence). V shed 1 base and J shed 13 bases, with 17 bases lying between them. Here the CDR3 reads CASSLGGMGTQYF. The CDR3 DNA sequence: TGTGCCAGCAGCTTAGGAGGCATGGGGACGCAATACTTC.

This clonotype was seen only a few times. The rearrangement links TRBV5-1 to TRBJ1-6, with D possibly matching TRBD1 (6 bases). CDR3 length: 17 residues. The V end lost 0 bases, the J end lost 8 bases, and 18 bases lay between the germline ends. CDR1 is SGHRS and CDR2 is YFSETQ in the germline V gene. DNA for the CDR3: TGCGCCAGCAGCTTGGAACGGGGCAGGGGACAAGATTCACCCCTCCACTTT. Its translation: CASSLERGRGQDSPLHF.

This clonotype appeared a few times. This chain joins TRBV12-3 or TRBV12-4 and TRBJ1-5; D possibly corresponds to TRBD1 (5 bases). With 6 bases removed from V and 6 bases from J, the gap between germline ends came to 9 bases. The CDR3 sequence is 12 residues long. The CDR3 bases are TGTGCCAGCAGGGGGGATGCTCAGCCCCAGCATTTT. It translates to CASRGDAQPQHF.

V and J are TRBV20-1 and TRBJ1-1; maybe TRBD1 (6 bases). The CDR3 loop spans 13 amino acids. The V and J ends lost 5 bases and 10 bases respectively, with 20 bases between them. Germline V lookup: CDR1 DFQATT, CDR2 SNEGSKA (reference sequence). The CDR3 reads CSAPTGSRVGAFF. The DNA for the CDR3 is TGCAGTGCTCCAACAGGGAGTCGGGTAGGAGCTTTCTTT.

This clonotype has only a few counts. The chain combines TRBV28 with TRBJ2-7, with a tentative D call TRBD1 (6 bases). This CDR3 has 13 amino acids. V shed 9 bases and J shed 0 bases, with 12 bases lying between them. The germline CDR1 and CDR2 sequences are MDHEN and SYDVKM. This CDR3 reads CARRQESSYEQYV. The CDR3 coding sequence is TGTGCCAGGAGACAGGAGAGCTCCTACGAGCAGTACGTC.

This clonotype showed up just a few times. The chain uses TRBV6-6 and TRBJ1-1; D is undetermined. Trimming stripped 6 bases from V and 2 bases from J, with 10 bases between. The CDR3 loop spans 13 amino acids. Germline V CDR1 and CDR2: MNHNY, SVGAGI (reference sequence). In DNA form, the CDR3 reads TGTGCCAGCAGGATGACCCTCAACACTGAAGCTTTCTTT. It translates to CASRMTLNTEAFF.

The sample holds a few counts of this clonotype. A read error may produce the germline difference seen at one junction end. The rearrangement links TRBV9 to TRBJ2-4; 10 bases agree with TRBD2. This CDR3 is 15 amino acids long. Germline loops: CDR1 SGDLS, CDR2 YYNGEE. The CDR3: CASSTSGGANNIQYF. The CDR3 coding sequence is TGTGCCAGCAGCACGAGCGGGGGGGCCAATAACATTCAGTACTTC. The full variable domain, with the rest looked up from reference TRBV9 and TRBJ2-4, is DSGVTQTPKHLITATGQRVTLRCSPRSGDLSVYWYQQSLDQGLQFLIQYYNGEERAKGNILERFSAQQFPDLHSELNLSSLELGDSALYFCASSTSGGANNIQYFGAGTRLSVL.

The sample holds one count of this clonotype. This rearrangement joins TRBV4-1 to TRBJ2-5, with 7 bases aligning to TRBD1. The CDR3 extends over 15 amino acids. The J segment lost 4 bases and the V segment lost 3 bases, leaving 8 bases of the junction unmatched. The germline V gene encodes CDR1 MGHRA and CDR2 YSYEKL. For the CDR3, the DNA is TGCGCCAGCAGCCACGAGGGGGCTCGGGGAGAGACCCAGTACTTC. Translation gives CASSHEGARGETQYF.

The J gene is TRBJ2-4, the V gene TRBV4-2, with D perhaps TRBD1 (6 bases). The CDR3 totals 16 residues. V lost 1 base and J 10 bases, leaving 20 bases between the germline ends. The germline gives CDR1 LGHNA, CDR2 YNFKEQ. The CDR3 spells CASSQGQGTASRIQYF. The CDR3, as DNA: TGTGCCAGCAGCCAAGGTCAGGGGACGGCCTCGCGAATTCAGTACTTC.

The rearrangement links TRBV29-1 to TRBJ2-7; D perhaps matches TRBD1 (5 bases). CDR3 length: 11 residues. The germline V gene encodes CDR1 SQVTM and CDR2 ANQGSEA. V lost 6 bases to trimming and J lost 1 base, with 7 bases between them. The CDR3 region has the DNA TGCAGCGTGCAGGGTTCCTACGAGCAGTACTTC. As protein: CSVQGSYEQYF.

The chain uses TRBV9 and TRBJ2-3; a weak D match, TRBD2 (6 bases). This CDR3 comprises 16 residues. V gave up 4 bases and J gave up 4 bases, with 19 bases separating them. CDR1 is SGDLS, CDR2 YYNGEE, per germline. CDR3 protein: CASSRSGTVGADTQYF. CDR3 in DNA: TGTGCCAGCAGCAGGTCCGGGACTGTCGGCGCAGATACGCAGTATTTT. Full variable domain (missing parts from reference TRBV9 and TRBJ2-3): DSGVTQTPKHLITATGQRVTLRCSPRSGDLSVYWYQQSLDQGLQFLIQYYNGEERAKGNILERFSAQQFPDLHSELNLSSLELGDSALYFCASSRSGTVGADTQYFGPGTRLTVL.

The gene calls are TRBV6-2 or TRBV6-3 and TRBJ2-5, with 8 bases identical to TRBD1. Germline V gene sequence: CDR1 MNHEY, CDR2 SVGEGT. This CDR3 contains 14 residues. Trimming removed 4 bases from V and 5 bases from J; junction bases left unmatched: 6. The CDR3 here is CASSWTGSWETQYF. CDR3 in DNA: TGTGCCAGCAGTTGGACAGGGTCATGGGAGACCCAGTACTTC.

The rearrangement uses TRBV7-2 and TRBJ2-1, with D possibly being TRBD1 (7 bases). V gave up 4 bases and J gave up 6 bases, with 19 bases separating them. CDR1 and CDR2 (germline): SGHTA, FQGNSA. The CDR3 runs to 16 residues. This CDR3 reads CASSWRGAGQTNEQFF. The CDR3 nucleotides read TGTGCCAGCAGCTGGAGGGGGGCGGGACAGACCAATGAGCAGTTCTTC. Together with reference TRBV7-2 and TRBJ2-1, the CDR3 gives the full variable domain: GAGVSQSPSNKVTEKGKDVELRCDPISGHTALYWYRQSLGQGLEFLIYFQGNSAPDKSGLPSDRFSAERTGGSVSTLTIQRTQQEDSAVYLCASSWRGAGQTNEQFFGPGTRLTVL.

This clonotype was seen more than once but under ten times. The CDR3 bases are TGTGCCAGCAGATACGAATCACCCGGGACAGGGAGAGCAGATACGCAGTATTTT. Its translation: CASRYESPGTGRADTQYF. The J gene is TRBJ2-3, the V gene TRBV5-5; 9 bases align to TRBD1. Germline assignment: CDR1 SGHKS and CDR2 YYEKEE (reference sequence). V gave up 5 bases and J gave up 4 bases; unmatched junction bases: 17. The CDR3 contains 18 residues.

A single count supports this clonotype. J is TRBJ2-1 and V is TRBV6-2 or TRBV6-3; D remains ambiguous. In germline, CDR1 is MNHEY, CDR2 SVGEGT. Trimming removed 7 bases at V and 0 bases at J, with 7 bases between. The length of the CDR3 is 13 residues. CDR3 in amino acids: CASTQSSYNEQFF. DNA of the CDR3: TGTGCCAGCACGCAAAGCTCCTACAATGAGCAGTTCTTC.

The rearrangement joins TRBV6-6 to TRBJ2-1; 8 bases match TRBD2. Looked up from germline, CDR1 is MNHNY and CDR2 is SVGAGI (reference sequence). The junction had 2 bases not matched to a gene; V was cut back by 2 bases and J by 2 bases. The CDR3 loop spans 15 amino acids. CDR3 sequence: CASSYPGGTYNEQFF. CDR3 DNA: TGTGCCAGCAGTTACCCGGGGGGGACCTACAATGAGCAGTTCTTC.

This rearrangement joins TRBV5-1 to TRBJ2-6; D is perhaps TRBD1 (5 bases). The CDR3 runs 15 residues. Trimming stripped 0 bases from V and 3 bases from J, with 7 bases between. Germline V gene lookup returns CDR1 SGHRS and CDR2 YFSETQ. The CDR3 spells CASSLEGVGANVLTF. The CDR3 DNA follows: TGCGCCAGCAGCTTGGAAGGGGTTGGGGCCAACGTCCTGACTTTC.

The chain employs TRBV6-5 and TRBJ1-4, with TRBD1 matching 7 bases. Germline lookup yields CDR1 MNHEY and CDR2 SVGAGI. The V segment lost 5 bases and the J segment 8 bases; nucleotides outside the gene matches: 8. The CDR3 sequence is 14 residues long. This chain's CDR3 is CASSPTGDSEKLFF. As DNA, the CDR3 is TGTGCCAGCAGTCCAACAGGGGACAGCGAAAAACTGTTTTTT.

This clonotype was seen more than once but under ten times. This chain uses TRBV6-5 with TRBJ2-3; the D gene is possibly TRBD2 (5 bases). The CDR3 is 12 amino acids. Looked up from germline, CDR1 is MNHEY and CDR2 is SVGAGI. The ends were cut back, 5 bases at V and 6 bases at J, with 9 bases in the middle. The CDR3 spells CASSTLDDTQYF. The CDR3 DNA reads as TGTGCCAGCAGTACACTAGATGATACGCAGTATTTT.

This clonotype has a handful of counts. DNA of the CDR3: TGCGCCAGCAGCTCACAGGGGGCTACAGATACGCAGTATTTT. Amino acids: CASSSQGATDTQYF. The rearrangement joins TRBV5-1 to TRBJ2-3; 9 nucleotides agree with TRBD1. Germline V gene lookup returns CDR1 SGHRS and CDR2 YFSETQ. The CDR3 extends over 14 amino acids. The ends lost 3 bases at V and 3 bases at J; junction bases unmatched: 2.

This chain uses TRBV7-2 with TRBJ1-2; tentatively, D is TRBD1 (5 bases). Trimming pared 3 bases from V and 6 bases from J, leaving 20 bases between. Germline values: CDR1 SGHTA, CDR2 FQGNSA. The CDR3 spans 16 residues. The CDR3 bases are TGTGCCAGCAGCTTCGGACGACGGGGCTTAGGGGATGGCTACACCTTC. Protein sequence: CASSFGRRGLGDGYTF.

The DNA for the CDR3 is TGTGCCAGCAGTATAGGAGCCACCGGGGAGCTGTTTTTT. Translating it yields CASSIGATGELFF. The chain links TRBV6-4 to TRBJ2-2; no firm D call. Trimming cost V 5 bases and J 4 bases, with 8 bases left between them. The CDR3 spans 13 residues. CDR1 and CDR2 (germline): MRHNA, SNTAGT.

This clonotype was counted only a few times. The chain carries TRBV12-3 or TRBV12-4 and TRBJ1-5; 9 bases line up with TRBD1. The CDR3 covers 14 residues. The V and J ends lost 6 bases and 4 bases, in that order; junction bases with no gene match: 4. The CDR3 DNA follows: TGTGCCAGCAGACCCGACAGGGGGAATCAGCCCCAGCATTTT. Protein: CASRPDRGNQPQHF.

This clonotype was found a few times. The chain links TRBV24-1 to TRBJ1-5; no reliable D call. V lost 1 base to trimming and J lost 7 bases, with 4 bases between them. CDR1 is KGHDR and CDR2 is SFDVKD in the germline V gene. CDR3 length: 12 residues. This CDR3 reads CATSDFYQPQHF. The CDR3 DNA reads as TGTGCCACCAGTGATTTTTACCAGCCCCAGCATTTT.

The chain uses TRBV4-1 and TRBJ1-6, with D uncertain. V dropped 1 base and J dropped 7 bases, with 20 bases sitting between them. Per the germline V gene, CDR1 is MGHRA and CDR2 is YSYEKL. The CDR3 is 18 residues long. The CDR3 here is CASSQVGRRPLPNSPLHF. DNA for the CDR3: TGCGCCAGCAGCCAAGTGGGCAGGAGACCACTTCCAAATTCACCCCTCCACTTT.

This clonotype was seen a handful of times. In DNA, the CDR3 is TGCAGTGCTAGAACCGGGGGTGGGGGCTACACCTTC. Translation: CSARTGGGGYTF. This chain connects TRBV20-1 to TRBJ1-2; possibly TRBD1 for D (5 bases). The CDR3 has 12 residues. Germline assignment: CDR1 DFQATT and CDR2 SNEGSKA (reference sequence). V was cut by 2 bases and J by 8 bases, with 12 bases left in between.

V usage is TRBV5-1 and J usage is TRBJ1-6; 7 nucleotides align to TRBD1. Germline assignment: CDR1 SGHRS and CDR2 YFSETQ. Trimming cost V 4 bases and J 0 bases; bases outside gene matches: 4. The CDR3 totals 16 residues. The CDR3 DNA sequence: TGCGCCAGCAGCCAGGGACAGAGCTCCTATAATTCACCCCTCCACTTT. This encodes CASSQGQSSYNSPLHF.

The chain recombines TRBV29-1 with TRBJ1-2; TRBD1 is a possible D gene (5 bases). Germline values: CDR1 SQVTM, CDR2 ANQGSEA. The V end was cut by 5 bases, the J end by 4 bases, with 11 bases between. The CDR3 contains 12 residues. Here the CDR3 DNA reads TGCAGCGTTTGGGGAGGGGTCTATGGCTACACCTTC. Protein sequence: CSVWGGVYGYTF.

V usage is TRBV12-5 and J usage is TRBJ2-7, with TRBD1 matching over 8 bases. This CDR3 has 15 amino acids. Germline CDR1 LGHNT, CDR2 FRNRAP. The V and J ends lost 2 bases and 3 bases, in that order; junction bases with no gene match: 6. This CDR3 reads CASGLILQGDYEQYF. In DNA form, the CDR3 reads TGTGCTAGTGGTTTGATTTTACAGGGGGACTACGAGCAGTACTTC.